This T cell receptor (beta chain) was profiled in a study of T cell changes during pregnancy in multiple sclerosis. Only in-frame clones appear in the TCRdb table, and some are missing; sequencing was by immunoSEQ multiplex PCR. This sample carries about 64,000 clones, about 96% of them seen once, and the ten largest clones take 2% to 2.5%. Unmatched junction bases numbered 2, after V lost 4 bases and J lost 2 bases. CDR3 length: 14 amino acids. The germline V gene has CDR1 PRHDT and CDR2 FYEKMQ (reference sequence). The chain couples TRBV13 to TRBJ1-2, with 9 bases lining up with TRBD1. This specimen was CD8+ T cells from peripheral blood mononuclear cells, taken after pregnancy. The clonotype was recovered from a female donor with multiple sclerosis, enrolled in a pregnancy study. The CDR3 nucleotides are TGTGCCAGCAGCTCCGGGACAGGGAACTATGGCTACACCTTC. It codes for CASSSGTGNYGYTF. The complete variable domain, with remaining parts taken from reference TRBV13 and TRBJ1-2, reads AAGVIQSPRHLIKEKRETATLKCYPIPRHDTVYWYQQGPGQDPQFLISFYEKMQSDKGSIPDRFSAQQFSDYHSELNMSSLELGDSALYFCASSSGTGNYGYTFGSGTRLTVV.